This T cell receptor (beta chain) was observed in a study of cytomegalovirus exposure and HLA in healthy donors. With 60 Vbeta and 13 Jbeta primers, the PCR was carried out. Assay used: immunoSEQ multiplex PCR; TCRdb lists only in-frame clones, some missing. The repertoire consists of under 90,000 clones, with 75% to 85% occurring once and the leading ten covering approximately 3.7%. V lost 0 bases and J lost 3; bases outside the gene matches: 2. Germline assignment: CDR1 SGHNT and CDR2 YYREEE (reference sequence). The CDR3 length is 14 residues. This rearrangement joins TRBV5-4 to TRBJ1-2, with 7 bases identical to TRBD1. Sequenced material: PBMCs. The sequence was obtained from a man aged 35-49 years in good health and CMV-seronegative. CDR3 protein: CASSLDRGDYGYTF. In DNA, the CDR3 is TGTGCCAGCAGCTTGGACAGGGGAGACTATGGCTACACCTTC.